The clone carrying this T cell receptor beta chain was seen at least ten times. This specimen comes from a study of blood T cells in healthy people across ages. Using a J-beta primer mix together with a sample-barcoded 5' primer, a second PCR was run for roughly 7 to 12 cycles. TCRdb called the 5' RACE reads again in MiXCR, with one record for every CDR3 protein. Found here are 600,000 to 1,000,000 distinct CDR3 sequences, more than 45% of them singletons; the top ten hold roughly 20%. This CDR3 is 13 amino acids long. V lost 3 bases and J lost 3; bases outside the gene matches: 4. Germline V gives CDR1 SQVTM, CDR2 ANQGSEA.

This receptor was taken from a man aged 30-40 years in good health. Sequenced sample: blood. The V and J genes are TRBV29-1 and TRBJ2-5, with TRBD1 matching over 7 bases. The CDR3 is CSVEGTGEETQYF. In DNA form, the CDR3 reads TGCAGCGTTGAGGGAACAGGGGAAGAGACCCAGTACTTC.